The clone carrying this TCR beta chain has only a few counts. V lost 4 bases, J lost 3 bases, and 4 bases stayed unmatched. CDR1 and CDR2 from the germline V gene are ENHRY and SYGVKD. The CDR3 spans 16 residues. Primed by a sample-barcoded 5' primer and a J-beta primer mix, a second PCR proceeded for about 6 to 12 cycles. TCRdb re-derived calls from the 5' RACE reads in MiXCR, one entry per CDR3 protein. The sample holds some 1.4 million distinct CDR3 sequences, 42% seen once. These data originate in a study of blood T cells in healthy people across ages. The source is a woman under 30 in good health. The sequenced material came from blood. The V and J genes are TRBV10-3 and TRBJ2-6; 9 nucleotides align to TRBD2. The CDR3 loop reads CAISGGGAVGANVLTF. The CDR3, as DNA: TGTGCCATCAGTGGCGGGGGGGCGGTTGGGGCCAACGTCCTGACTTTC.